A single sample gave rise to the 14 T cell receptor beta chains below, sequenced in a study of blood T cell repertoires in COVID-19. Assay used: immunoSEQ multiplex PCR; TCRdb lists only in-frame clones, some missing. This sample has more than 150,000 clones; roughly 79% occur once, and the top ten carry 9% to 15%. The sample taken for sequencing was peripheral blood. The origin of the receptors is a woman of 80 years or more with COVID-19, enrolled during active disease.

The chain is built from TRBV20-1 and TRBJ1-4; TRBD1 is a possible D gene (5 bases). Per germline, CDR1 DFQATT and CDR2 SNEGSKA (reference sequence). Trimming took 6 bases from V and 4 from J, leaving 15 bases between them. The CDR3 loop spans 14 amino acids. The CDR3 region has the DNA TGCAGTGCCAGTCGGGGGTACATTAATGAAAAACTGTTTTTT. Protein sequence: CSASRGYINEKLFF.

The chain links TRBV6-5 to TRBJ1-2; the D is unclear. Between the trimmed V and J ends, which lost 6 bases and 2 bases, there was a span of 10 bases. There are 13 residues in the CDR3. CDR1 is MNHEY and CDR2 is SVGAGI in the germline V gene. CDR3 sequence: CASRVDGNYGYTF. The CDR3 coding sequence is TGTGCCAGCAGAGTCGACGGGAACTATGGCTACACCTTC.

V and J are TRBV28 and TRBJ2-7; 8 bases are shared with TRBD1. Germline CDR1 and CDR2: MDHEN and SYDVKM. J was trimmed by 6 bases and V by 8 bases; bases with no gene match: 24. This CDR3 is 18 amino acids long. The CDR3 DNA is TGTGCCAGCGTAAACCTTAACATTGGACAGGGTGTTGGCGGCGAGCAGTACTTC. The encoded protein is CASVNLNIGQGVGGEQYF.

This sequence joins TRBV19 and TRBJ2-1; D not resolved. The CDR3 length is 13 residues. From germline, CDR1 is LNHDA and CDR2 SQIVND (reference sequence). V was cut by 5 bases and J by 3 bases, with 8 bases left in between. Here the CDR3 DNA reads TGTGCCAGTAGTCGTGACTTCTACAATGAGCAGTTCTTC. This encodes CASSRDFYNEQFF. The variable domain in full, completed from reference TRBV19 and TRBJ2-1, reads DGGITQSPKYLFRKEGQNVTLSCEQNLNHDAMYWYRQDPGQGLRLIYYSQIVNDFQKGDIAEGYSVSREKKESFPLTVTSAQKNPTAFYLCASSRDFYNEQFFGPGTRLTVL.

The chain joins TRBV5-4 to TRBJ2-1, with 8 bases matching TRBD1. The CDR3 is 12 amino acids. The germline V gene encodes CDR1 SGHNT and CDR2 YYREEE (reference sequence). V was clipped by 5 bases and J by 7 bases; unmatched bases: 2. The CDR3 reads CASRRQGNEQFF. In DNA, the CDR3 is TGTGCCAGCAGGCGACAGGGGAATGAGCAGTTCTTC.

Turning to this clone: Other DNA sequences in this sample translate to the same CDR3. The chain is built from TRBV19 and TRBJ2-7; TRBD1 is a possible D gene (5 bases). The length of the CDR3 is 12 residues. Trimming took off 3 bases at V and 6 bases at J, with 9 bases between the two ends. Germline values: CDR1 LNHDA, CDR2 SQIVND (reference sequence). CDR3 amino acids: CASSMVGLEQYF. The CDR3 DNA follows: TGTGCCAGTAGTATGGTGGGGCTCGAGCAGTACTTC.

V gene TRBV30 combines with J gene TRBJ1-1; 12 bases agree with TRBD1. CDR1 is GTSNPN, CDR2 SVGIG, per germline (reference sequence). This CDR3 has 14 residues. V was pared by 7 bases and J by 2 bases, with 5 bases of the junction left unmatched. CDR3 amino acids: CAFRDRGRNTEAFF. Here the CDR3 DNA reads TGTGCCTTCCGGGACAGGGGGCGAAACACTGAAGCTTTCTTT.

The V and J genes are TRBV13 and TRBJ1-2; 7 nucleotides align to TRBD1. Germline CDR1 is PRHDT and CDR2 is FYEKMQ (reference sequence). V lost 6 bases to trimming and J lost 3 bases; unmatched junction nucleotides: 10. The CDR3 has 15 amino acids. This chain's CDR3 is CASRRNTGADYGYTF. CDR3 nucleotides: TGTGCCAGCAGGCGGAACACAGGGGCGGACTATGGCTACACCTTC. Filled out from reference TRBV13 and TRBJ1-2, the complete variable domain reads AAGVIQSPRHLIKEKRETATLKCYPIPRHDTVYWYQQGPGQDPQFLISFYEKMQSDKGSIPDRFSAQQFSDYHSELNMSSLELGDSALYFCASRRNTGADYGYTFGSGTRLTVV.

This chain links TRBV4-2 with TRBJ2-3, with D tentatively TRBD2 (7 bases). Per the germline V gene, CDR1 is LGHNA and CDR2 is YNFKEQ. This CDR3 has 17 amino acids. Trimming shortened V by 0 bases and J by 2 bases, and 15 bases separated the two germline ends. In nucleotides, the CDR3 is TGTGCCAGCAGCCAAGATGGGGGGCGGGGGCCCACAGATACGCAGTATTTT. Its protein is CASSQDGGRGPTDTQYF.

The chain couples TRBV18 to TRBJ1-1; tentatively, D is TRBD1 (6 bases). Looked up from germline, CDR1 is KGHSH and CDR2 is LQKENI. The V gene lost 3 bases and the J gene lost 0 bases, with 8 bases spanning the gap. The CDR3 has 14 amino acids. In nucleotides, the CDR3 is TGTGCCAGCTCACCCGGACAGTTGAACACTGAAGCTTTCTTT. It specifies CASSPGQLNTEAFF.

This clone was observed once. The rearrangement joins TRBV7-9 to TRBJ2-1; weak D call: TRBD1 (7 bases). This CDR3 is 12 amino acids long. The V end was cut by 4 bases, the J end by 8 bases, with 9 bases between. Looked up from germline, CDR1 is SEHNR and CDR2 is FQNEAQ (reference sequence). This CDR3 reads CASSSRGDEQFF. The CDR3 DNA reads TGTGCCAGCAGCTCCAGGGGGGATGAGCAGTTCTTC.

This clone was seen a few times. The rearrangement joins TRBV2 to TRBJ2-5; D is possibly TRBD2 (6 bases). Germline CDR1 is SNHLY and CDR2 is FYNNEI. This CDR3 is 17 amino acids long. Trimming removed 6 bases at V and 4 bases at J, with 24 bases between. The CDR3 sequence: CASSGGLGNLGGETQYF. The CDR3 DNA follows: TGTGCCAGCAGCGGGGGTTTGGGGAACCTTGGAGGAGAGACCCAGTACTTC.

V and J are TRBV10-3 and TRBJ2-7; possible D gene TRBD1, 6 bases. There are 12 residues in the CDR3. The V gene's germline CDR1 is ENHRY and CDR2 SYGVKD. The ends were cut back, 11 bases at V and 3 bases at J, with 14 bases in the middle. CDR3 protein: CAALGRGYEQYF. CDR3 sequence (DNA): TGTGCCGCCTTAGGCAGGGGCTACGAGCAGTACTTC.

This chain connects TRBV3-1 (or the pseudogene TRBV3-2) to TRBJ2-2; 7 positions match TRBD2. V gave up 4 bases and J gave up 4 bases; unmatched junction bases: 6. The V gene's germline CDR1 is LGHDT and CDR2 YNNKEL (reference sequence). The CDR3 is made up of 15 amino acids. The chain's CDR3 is CASSPRAGTTGELFF. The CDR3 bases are TGTGCCAGCAGCCCCCGAGCGGGAACCACCGGGGAGCTGTTTTTT.